The sequence of this T cell receptor (beta chain) was determined in a study of graft-versus-host responses after intestinal transplantation. Across the study: Recipients underwent multivisceral, liver-intestinal, or isolated intestinal transplants. Recipients uniformly received anti-thymocyte globulin induction, followed by tacrolimus and steroids for three to four years. Notes on the study in general: There were GvH clones found in recipient marrow, and some of them appeared first in ileum or blood. Subjects displaying graft-donor T cell macrochimerism possessed elevated graft-versus-host to host-versus-graft clonal ratios inside allografts.

Concerning this clone itself: What it recognizes is unknown.

Here immunoSEQ multiplex PCR was the method, and the copy in TCRdb shows in-frame clones only, minus some. The table includes approximately 90,000 clones, roughly 90% detected once. This material consisted of unstimulated CD8+ T cells sorted from spleen or lymph node cells, taken before transplant. The source is a human donor who was the organ donor for an intestinal transplant.

The CDR3 DNA follows: TGTGCCAGCAGCGGGGTTCTTAACTATGGCTACACCTTC. Protein: CASSGVLNYGYTF. The chain combines TRBV9 with TRBJ1-2; D unclear. The length of the CDR3 is 13 residues. Germline lookup yields CDR1 SGDLS and CDR2 YYNGEE. Trimming removed 3 bases at V and 1 base at J, with 7 bases between.